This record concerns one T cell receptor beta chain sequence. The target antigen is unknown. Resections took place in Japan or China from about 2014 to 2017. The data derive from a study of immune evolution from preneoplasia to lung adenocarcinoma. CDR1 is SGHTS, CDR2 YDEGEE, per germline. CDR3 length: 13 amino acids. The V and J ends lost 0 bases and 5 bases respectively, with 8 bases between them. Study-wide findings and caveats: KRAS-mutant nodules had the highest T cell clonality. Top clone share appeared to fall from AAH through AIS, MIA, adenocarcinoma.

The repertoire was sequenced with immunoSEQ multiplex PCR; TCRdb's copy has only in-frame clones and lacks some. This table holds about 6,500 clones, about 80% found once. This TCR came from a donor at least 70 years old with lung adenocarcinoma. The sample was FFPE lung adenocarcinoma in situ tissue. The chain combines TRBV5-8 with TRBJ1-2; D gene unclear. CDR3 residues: CASSLASYYGYTF. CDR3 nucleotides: TGTGCCAGCAGCTTGGCGTCGTATTATGGCTACACCTTC.